The TCR beta chain under discussion was sequenced for a study of blood T cell repertoires in COVID-19. Across the whole study: COVID-19 samples collected from the United States, Italy and Spain covered acute and convalescent phases. In each case, the material was cDNA or gDNA derived from T cells, B-cell-depleted T cells, or PBMCs.

Produced via immunoSEQ multiplex PCR; TCRdb's table is partial and in-frame only. The profile covers around 230,000 clones, with about 85% appearing a single time and approximately 7.9% taken by the ten largest. CDR3 size: 12 residues. Germline CDR1 SGHNT, CDR2 YYREEE (reference sequence). As to this clone: Compared with germline, one end of the junction differs, possibly owing to a read error.

The V and J genes are TRBV5-4 and TRBJ2-7; the match to TRBD2 covers 13 bases. Material for sequencing was peripheral blood. This TCR came from a woman aged 80 or older with acute or convalescent COVID-19. For the CDR3, the DNA is TGTGCCAGCGGGACTAGCGGGATCACCCCCGATTTC. Protein: CASGTSGITPDF. Filled out from reference TRBV5-4 and TRBJ2-7, the complete variable domain reads ETGVTQSPTHLIKTRGQQVTLRCSSQSGHNTVSWYQQALGQGPQFIFQYYREEENGRGNFPPRFSGLQFPNYSSELNVNALELDDSALYLCASGTSGITPDFGPGTRLTVT.